This paragraph reports one TCR beta chain. Its antigen is unknown. At one of its ends the junction is not consistent with the germline gene, which may arise from a read error. The data were obtained in a study of T cell responses to AZD1222 COVID-19 vaccine. Whole-study findings and limits: Donors were largely white British and mainly female; clonal diversity was possibly underestimated. With two AZD1222 doses given, Spike-specific TCR breadth and depth both rose. Seropositivity was recorded at baseline in only 6 or 7 AZD1222 recipients. Researchers took repertoire samples only after the peak T cell response had come.

The germline V gene has CDR1 SSHAT and CDR2 FNYEAQ (reference sequence). The CDR3 runs to 15 residues. The data were produced by immunoSEQ multiplex PCR, yet TCRdb's version contains in-frame clones alone and is incomplete. The repertoire holds 90,000 to 150,000 clones, about 85% seen once, with approximately 2.6% in the top ten. V usage is TRBV7-7 and J usage is TRBJ1-3, with a possible D match to TRBD1 (5 bases). This TCR was sampled from an adult who received the AZD1222 COVID-19 vaccine. The sample in question was peripheral blood, obtained 28 days after the second AZD1222 dose. The CDR3 loop is CASSLGGDSGNTIYF. The CDR3 DNA reads as TGTGCTAGCAGCTTAGGAGGGGACTCTGGAAACACCATATATTTT.